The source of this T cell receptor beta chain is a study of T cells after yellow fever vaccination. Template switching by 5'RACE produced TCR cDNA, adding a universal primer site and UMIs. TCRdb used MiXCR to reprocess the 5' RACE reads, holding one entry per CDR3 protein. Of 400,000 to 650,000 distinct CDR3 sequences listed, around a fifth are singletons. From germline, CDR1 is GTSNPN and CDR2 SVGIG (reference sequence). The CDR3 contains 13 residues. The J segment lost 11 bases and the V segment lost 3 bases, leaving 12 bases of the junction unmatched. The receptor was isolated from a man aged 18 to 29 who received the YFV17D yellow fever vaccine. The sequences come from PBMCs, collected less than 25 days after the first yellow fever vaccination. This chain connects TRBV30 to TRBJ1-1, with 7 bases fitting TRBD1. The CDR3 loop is CAWSRDSPGGAFF. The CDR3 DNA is TGTGCCTGGAGCAGGGACAGCCCGGGCGGGGCTTTCTTT.